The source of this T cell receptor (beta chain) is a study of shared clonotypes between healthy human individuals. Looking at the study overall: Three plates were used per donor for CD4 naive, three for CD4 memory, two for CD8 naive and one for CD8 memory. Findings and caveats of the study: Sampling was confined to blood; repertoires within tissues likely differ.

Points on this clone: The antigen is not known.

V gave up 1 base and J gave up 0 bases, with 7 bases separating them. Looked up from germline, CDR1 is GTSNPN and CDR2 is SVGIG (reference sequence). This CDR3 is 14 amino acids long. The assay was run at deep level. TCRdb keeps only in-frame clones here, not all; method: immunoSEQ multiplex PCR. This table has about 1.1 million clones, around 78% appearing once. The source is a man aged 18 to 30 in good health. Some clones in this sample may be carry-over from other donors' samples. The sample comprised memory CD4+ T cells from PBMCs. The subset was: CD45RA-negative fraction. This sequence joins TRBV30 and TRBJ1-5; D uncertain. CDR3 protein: CAWSAEVSNQPQHF. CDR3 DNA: TGTGCCTGGAGTGCGGAGGTTAGCAATCAGCCCCAGCATTTT. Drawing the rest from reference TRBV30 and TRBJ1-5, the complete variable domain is SQTIHQWPATLVQPVGSPLSLECTVEGTSNPNLYWYRQAAGRGLQLLFYSVGIGQISSEVPQNLSASRPQDRQFILSSKKLLLSDSGFYLCAWSAEVSNQPQHFGDGTRLSIL.